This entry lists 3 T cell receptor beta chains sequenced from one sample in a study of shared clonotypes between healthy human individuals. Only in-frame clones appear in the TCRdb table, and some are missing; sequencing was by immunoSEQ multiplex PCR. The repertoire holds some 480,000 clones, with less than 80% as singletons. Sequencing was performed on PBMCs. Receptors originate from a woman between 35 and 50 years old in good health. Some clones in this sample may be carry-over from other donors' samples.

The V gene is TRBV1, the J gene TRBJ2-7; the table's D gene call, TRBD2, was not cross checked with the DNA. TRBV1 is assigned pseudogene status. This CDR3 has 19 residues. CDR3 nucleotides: TGCACCAGCAGCCAAGATAGGCGGCTAGCGGGAGTAACCTCCTACGAGCAGTACTTC. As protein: CTSSQDRRLAGVTSYEQYF.

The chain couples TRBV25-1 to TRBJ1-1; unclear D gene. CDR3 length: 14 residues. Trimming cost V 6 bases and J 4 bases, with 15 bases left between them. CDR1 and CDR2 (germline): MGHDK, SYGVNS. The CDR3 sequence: CASRSPLGFTEAFF. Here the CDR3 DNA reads TGTGCCAGCAGGAGCCCCCTAGGGTTCACTGAAGCTTTCTTT.

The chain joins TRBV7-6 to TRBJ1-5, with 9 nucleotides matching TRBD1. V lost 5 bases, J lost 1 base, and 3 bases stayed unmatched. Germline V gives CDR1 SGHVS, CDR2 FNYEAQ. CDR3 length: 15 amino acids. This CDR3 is CASSVGTGSNQPQHF. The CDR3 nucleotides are TGTGCCAGCAGCGTCGGGACAGGGAGCAATCAGCCCCAGCATTTT.